These 5 T cell receptor beta chains originate from one sample sequenced in a study of T and B cells in COVID-19 patients. Multiplex PCR with BIOMED2 TRB-A/B primer pools amplified TRB rearrangements. Using its own MiXCR run on the multiplex PCR reads, TCRdb lists one record per CDR3 protein. Here the sample spans around 9,000 distinct CDR3 sequences, around 29% being singletons. From blood, roughly 220-550 ng of genomic DNA served as TRB template. The sequencing input was blood. The receptors stem from a human donor who had recovered from COVID-19.

The genes are TRBV6-5 and TRBJ2-3; 13 bases map to TRBD2. Germline CDR1 is MNHEY and CDR2 is SVGAGI. The CDR3 is 16 residues long. With 9 bases clipped from V and 0 bases from J, the junction kept 6 bases outside the gene matches. CDR3 residues: CARGTSGALSTDTQYF. The CDR3 coding sequence is TGTGCCAGAGGGACTAGCGGGGCCCTTAGCACAGATACGCAGTATTTT.

The genes are TRBV5-1 and TRBJ2-2, with D perhaps TRBD1 (5 bases). CDR1 SGHRS and CDR2 YFSETQ come from the germline V gene. V lost 4 bases, J lost 4 bases, and 11 bases lay in between. The CDR3 loop spans 14 amino acids. CDR3 in DNA: TGCGCCAGCAGCCCCAGTCAGGGCACCGGGGAGCTGTTTTTT. This gives the protein CASSPSQGTGELFF. Full variable domain (missing parts from reference TRBV5-1 and TRBJ2-2): KAGVTQTPRYLIKTRGQQVTLSCSPISGHRSVSWYQQTPGQGLQFLFEYFSETQRNKGNFPGRFSGRQFSNSRSEMNVSTLELGDSALYLCASSPSQGTGELFFGEGSRLTVL.

Only a few counts were recorded for this clonotype. One end of the junction does not line up with germline, which may come from a read error. V gene TRBV6-6 combines with J gene TRBJ2-7, with D possibly being TRBD1 (8 bases). CDR3 length: 15 amino acids. Germline loops: CDR1 MNHNY, CDR2 SVGAGI (reference sequence). CDR3 sequence: CASSFIQGGEASVNF. The CDR3 DNA sequence: TGTGCCAGCAGTTTTATACAGGGGGGGGAGGCTTCCGTTAACTTC.

This rearrangement joins TRBV19 to TRBJ2-6; TRBD1 agrees at 12 bases. CDR3 length: 18 amino acids. Germline trimming cut 11 bases from V and 1 base from J; bases unmatched to any gene: 12. Germline CDR1 LNHDA, CDR2 SQIVND (reference sequence). CDR3 sequence: CAALPGQGARSGANVLTF. In DNA form, the CDR3 reads TGTGCCGCGTTACCGGGACAGGGGGCGAGATCTGGGGCCAACGTCCTGACTTTC.

The chain joins TRBV10-3 to TRBJ2-1; D gene ambiguous. The germline V gene encodes CDR1 ENHRY and CDR2 SYGVKD. The CDR3 is 14 amino acids. V lost 0 bases to trimming and J lost 8 bases, with 11 bases between them. In DNA form, the CDR3 reads TGTGCCATCAGTGAGTCGGTTCCGGTCGATGAGCAGTTCTTC. It codes for CAISESVPVDEQFF.